This T cell receptor (beta chain) was sequenced for a study of T-cell memory formation after mild COVID-19. Study-level findings and limits: Clones that contracted from day 15 to 85 had balanced CD4/CD8; later expanders were CD4+ biased.

This clonotype has only a few counts. Its antigen is not known. V trimming: 6 bases; J trimming: 5 bases; junction bases outside the gene matches: 4. The CDR3 extends over 13 amino acids. CDR1 and CDR2 (germline): LGHNA, YNFKEQ. TCRdb re-derived calls from the 5' RACE reads in MiXCR, one entry per CDR3 protein. The repertoire holds a few hundred thousand distinct CDR3 sequences, 20% to 25% seen once, with 7.5% to 10% in the top ten. Sequencing was carried out using PBMCs or a T cell subset sorted from them (not recorded which). This sequence was found in an adult woman who had mild COVID-19 (a few samples of this study predate the infection). Cell type and time point are not known. The gene calls are TRBV4-2 and TRBJ2-3; 8 bases are shared with TRBD2. Here the CDR3 reads CASRGLVGDTQYF. The CDR3 bases are TGTGCCAGCAGGGGACTAGTGGGAGATACGCAGTATTTT.